This T cell receptor (beta chain) was captured in a study of blood T cell repertoires in COVID-19. This table comes from immunoSEQ multiplex PCR, and its TCRdb copy is limited to in-frame clones, with some not included. The data hold 200,000 or so clones, with 80% to 85% observed a single time. V shed 4 bases and J 4 bases; nucleotides not matched to a gene: 2. The CDR3 extends over 15 amino acids. Germline-derived CDR1 and CDR2 are SGHTA and FQGTGA. A single count supports this clone. The V call is TRBV7-3, the J call TRBJ2-2; 11 nucleotides agree with TRBD1. This clonotype was obtained from an older woman with acute or convalescent COVID-19. Sequences were obtained from peripheral blood. The CDR3, as DNA: TGTGCCAGCAGCTGGGGACAGGGGGTCACCGGGGAGCTGTTTTTT. It codes for CASSWGQGVTGELFF.